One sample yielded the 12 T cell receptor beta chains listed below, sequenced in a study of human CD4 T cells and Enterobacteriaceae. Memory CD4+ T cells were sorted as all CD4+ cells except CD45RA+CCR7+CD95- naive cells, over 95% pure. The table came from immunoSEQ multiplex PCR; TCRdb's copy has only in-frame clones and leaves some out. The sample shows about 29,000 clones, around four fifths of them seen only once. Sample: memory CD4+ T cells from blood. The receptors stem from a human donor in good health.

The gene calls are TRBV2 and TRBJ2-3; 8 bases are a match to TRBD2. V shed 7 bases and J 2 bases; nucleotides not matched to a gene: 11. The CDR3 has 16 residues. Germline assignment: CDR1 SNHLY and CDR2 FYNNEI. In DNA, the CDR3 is TGTGCCAGCAATTTAGCGGGGCCTGGTGCCACAGATACGCAGTATTTT. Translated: CASNLAGPGATDTQYF.

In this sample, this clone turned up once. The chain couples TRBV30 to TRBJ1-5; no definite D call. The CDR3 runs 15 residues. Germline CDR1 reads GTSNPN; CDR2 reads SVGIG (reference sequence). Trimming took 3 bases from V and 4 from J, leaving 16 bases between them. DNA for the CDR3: TGTGCCTGGAGGGCAATAGGTAAGAAAAATCAGCCCCAGCATTTT. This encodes CAWRAIGKKNQPQHF. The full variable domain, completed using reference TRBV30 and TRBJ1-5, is SQTIHQWPATLVQPVGSPLSLECTVEGTSNPNLYWYRQAAGRGLQLLFYSVGIGQISSEVPQNLSASRPQDRQFILSSKKLLLSDSGFYLCAWRAIGKKNQPQHFGDGTRLSIL.

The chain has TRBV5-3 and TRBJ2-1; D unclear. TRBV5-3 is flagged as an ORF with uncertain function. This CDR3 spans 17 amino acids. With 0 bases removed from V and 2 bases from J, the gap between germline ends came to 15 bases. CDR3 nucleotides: TGTGCCAGAAGCTTGGGTTGCCCCCACAAAACCTACAATGAGCAGTTCTTC. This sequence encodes CARSLGCPHKTYNEQFF.

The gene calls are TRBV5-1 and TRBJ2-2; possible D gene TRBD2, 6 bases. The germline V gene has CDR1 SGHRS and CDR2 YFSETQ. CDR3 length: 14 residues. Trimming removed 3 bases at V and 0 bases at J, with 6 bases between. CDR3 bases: TGCGCCAGCAGCTGGGACTCGAACACCGGGGAGCTGTTTTTT. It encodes CASSWDSNTGELFF.

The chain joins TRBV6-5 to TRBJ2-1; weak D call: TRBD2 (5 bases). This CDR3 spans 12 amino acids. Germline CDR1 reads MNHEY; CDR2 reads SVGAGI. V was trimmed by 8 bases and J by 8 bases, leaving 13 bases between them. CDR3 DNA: TGTGCCAGCCGAGCGGCTAAGGATGAGCAGTTCTTC. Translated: CASRAAKDEQFF.

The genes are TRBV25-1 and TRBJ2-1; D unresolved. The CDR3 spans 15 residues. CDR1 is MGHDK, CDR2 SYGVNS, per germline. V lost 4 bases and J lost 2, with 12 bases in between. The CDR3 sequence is CASSARLGAYNEQFF. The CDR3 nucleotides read TGTGCCAGCAGTGCCCGCCTTGGGGCCTACAATGAGCAGTTCTTC.

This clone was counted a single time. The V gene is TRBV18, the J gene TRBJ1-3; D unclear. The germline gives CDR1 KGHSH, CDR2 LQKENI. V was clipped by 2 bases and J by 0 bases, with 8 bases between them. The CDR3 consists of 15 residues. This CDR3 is CASSPASPSGNTIYF. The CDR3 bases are TGTGCCAGCTCACCAGCATCTCCCTCTGGAAACACCATATATTTT.

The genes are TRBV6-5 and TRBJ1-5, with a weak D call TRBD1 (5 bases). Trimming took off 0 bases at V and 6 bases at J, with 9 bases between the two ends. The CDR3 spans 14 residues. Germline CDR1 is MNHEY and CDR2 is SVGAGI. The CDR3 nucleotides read TGTGCCAGCAGTTACTCGTTGAGGGGTCAGCCCCAGCATTTT. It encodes CASSYSLRGQPQHF.

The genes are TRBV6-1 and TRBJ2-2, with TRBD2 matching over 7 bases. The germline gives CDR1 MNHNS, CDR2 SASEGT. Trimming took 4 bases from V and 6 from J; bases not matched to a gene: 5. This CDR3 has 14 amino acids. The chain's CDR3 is CASSARTRAGELFF. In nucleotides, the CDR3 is TGTGCCAGCAGTGCTCGGACTAGGGCCGGGGAGCTGTTTTTT.

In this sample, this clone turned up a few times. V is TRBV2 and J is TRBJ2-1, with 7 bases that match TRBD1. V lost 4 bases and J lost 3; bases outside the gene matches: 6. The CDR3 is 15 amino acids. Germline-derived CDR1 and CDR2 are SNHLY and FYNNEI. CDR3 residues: CASSVDRAGYNEQFF. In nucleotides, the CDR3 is TGTGCCAGCAGTGTTGACAGGGCCGGCTACAATGAGCAGTTCTTC.

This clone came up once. The CDR3 coding sequence is TGTGCCAGCAGCTTAGGCGCAGGGGAGGGTGAGACCCAGTACTTC. The encoded protein is CASSLGAGEGETQYF. This rearrangement joins TRBV11-3 to TRBJ2-5; possibly TRBD2 for D (7 bases). V was cut by 1 base and J by 5 bases, with 14 bases left in between. CDR3 length: 15 residues. The V gene's germline CDR1 is SGHNT and CDR2 YENEEA.

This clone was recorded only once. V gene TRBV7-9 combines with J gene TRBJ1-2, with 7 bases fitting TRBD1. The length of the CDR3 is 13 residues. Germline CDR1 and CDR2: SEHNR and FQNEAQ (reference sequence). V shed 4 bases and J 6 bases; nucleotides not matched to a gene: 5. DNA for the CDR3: TGTGCCAGCAGCTCACAGGGGACGGATGGCTACACCTTC. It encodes CASSSQGTDGYTF. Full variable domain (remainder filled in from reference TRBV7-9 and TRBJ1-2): DTGVSQNPRHKITKRGQNVTFRCDPISEHNRLYWYRQTLGQGPEFLTYFQNEAQLEKSRLLSDRFSAERPKGSFSTLEIQRTEQGDSAMYLCASSSQGTDGYTFGSGTRLTVV.